These 19 T cell receptor beta chains were all obtained from the same sample, sequenced in a study of T-cell reconstitution after alpha-beta-depleted transplantation in children. A TCRbeta library incorporating unique molecular identifiers was prepared. Using its own MiXCR run on the PCR reads, TCRdb lists one record per CDR3 protein. The sample consists of a few hundred thousand distinct CDR3 sequences, roughly a tenth of them appearing once. The sequencing used PBMCs from the stem cell graft donor, collected from the stem cell graft. The receptors here all came from a human donor who donated a stem cell graft to a child with SCID.

This clonotype came up many times. The chain employs TRBV5-5 and TRBJ2-2; D uncertain. This CDR3 comprises 13 residues. Germline lookup yields CDR1 SGHKS and CDR2 YYEKEE (reference sequence). V lost 4 bases, J lost 1 base, and 5 bases lay in between. The CDR3 sequence: CASSPWNTGELFF. CDR3 DNA: TGTGCCAGCAGCCCGTGGAACACCGGGGAGCTGTTTTTT. The full variable domain, completed using reference TRBV5-5 and TRBJ2-2, is DAGVTQSPTHLIKTRGQQVTLRCSPISGHKSVSWYQQVLGQGPQFIFQYYEKEERGRGNFPDRFSARQFPNYSSELNVNALLLGDSALYLCASSPWNTGELFFGEGSRLTVL.

The chain uses TRBV3-1 and TRBJ1-6; D unclear. CDR1 and CDR2 from the germline V gene are LGHDT and YNNKEL (reference sequence). CDR3 length: 14 residues. V lost 1 base, J lost 10 bases, and 11 bases lay in between. The CDR3 nucleotides are TGTGCCAGCAGCCAAGGTGTTGGAACCTCACCCCTCCACTTT. Its protein product is CASSQGVGTSPLHF. Full variable domain (rest looked up from reference TRBV3-1 and TRBJ1-6): DTAVSQTPKYLVTQMGNDKSIKCEQNLGHDTMYWYKQDSKKFLKIMFSYNNKELIINETVPNRFSPKSPDKAHLNLHINSLELGDSAVYFCASSQGVGTSPLHFGNGTRLTVT.

The gene calls are TRBV20-1 and TRBJ2-3; 14 bases line up with TRBD2. The CDR3 is made up of 15 amino acids. The junction had 3 bases not matched to a gene; V was cut back by 5 bases and J by 2 bases. Germline CDR1 and CDR2: DFQATT and SNEGSKA (reference sequence). CDR3 in DNA: TGCAGTGCTCCGGGACTAGCGGGGGACACAGATACGCAGTATTTT. Translating gives CSAPGLAGDTDTQYF.

This clonotype was counted at least ten times. The rearrangement links TRBV7-2 to TRBJ2-3; D ambiguous. The germline CDR1 and CDR2 sequences are SGHTA and FQGNSA. V was pared by 1 base and J by 3 bases, with 5 bases between. This CDR3 has 13 amino acids. The CDR3 sequence: CASSLEYTDTQYF. The CDR3 DNA reads TGTGCCAGCAGCTTAGAGTATACAGATACGCAGTATTTT.

This clonotype was seen repeatedly, ten times or more. This chain connects TRBV6-2 or TRBV6-3 to TRBJ2-3; 9 positions match TRBD2. This CDR3 has 14 amino acids. In germline, CDR1 is MNHEY, CDR2 SVGEGT. V trimming: 5 bases; J trimming: 4 bases; junction bases outside the gene matches: 4. The CDR3 DNA reads TGTGCCAGCAGTCCGGGACTAGCATCAGATACGCAGTATTTT. Translated: CASSPGLASDTQYF.

This clonotype came up many times. The rearrangement links TRBV5-1 to TRBJ2-1, with D unresolved. The germline CDR1 and CDR2 sequences are SGHRS and YFSETQ. CDR3 length: 13 residues. V was shortened by 0 bases and J by 5 bases, with 6 bases between the two germline ends. The CDR3 bases are TGCGCCAGCAGCTTGGAAGGGAACAATGAGCAGTTCTTC. It translates to CASSLEGNNEQFF.

This clonotype was seen many times. The rearrangement uses TRBV20-1 and TRBJ2-7; 7 bases are shared with TRBD2. V shed 2 bases, J shed 2 bases, and the junction held 3 bases outside the gene matches. The CDR3 covers 13 residues. Germline CDR1 and CDR2: DFQATT and SNEGSKA (reference sequence). The CDR3 protein is CSARRAGTYEQYF. Written as DNA, the CDR3 is TGCAGTGCTAGAAGAGCGGGGACCTACGAGCAGTACTTC.

This clonotype was seen many times. J is TRBJ2-7 and V is TRBV5-6, with a possible D match to TRBD2 (5 bases). The CDR3 covers 16 residues. Germline V CDR1 and CDR2: SGHDT, YYEEEE. The V gene lost 4 bases and the J gene lost 0 bases, with 17 bases spanning the gap. The CDR3 coding sequence is TGTGCCAGCAGCGCACGGGGTCTGTCAAACTCCTACGAGCAGTACTTC. Its translation: CASSARGLSNSYEQYF.

Many counts were recorded for this clonotype. The chain combines TRBV5-1 with TRBJ2-7; D unresolved. The CDR3 is 13 amino acids. Germline V gene sequence: CDR1 SGHRS, CDR2 YFSETQ. Deletions cut 4 bases from V and 0 bases from J, with 8 bases between. CDR3 nucleotides: TGCGCCAGCAGCCCCATCACCTCCTACGAGCAGTACTTC. This codes for CASSPITSYEQYF.

This clonotype was detected a few times. The genes are TRBV6-1 and TRBJ1-6; 7 positions agree with TRBD1. Germline assignment: CDR1 MNHNS and CDR2 SASEGT. The CDR3 loop spans 15 amino acids. Unmatched junction bases numbered 8, after V lost 5 bases and J lost 7 bases. CDR3 nucleotide sequence: TGTGCCAGCAGTCCGACAGGGATGGCAAATTCACCCCTCCACTTT. This codes for CASSPTGMANSPLHF.

Ten or more counts support this clonotype. The V gene is TRBV6-1, the J gene TRBJ2-7; D could derive from TRBD1 or TRBD2 (5 bases each). The V gene's germline CDR1 is MNHNS and CDR2 SASEGT. With 5 bases removed from V and 1 base from J, the gap between germline ends came to 18 bases. The CDR3 is 16 residues long. DNA for the CDR3: TGTGCCAGCAGTCCCCCCGGGACGGTGGGGTCCTACGAGCAGTACTTC. Translation gives CASSPPGTVGSYEQYF.

The V gene is TRBV20-1, the J gene TRBJ1-4; TRBD1 is a possible D gene (5 bases). V was shortened by 0 bases and J by 5 bases, with 13 bases between the two germline ends. The CDR3 spans 15 residues. Germline V gene sequence: CDR1 DFQATT, CDR2 SNEGSKA (reference sequence). Here the CDR3 DNA reads TGCAGTGCTAGAGATCGGGGGGGGGAGAATGAAAAACTGTTTTTT. This translates into CSARDRGGENEKLFF.

Only one count was recorded for this clonotype. Since a much larger clone is just one base distant, this may be a read error. This chain connects TRBV10-2 to TRBJ1-2, with 7 bases that match TRBD1. This CDR3 comprises 14 residues. CDR1 is WSHSY, CDR2 SAAADI, per germline. CDR3 sequence reads: CASSEIWDSYGDTF. For the CDR3, the DNA is TGCGCCAGCAGTGAGATCTGGGACAGTTATGGCGACACCTTC.

The chain is built from TRBV5-1 and TRBJ2-1, with D maybe TRBD2 (6 bases). This CDR3 has 17 residues. Germline V gene data show CDR1 as SGHRS and CDR2 as YFSETQ. V was clipped by 0 bases and J by 1 base, with 14 bases between them. The CDR3 region has the DNA TGCGCCAGCAGCTTGGCCGTTACTAGCCCTTCCTACAATGAGCAGTTCTTC. As protein: CASSLAVTSPSYNEQFF.

This clonotype showed up just a few times. The chain couples TRBV6-1 to TRBJ1-4; 10 bases align to TRBD1. The germline V gene encodes CDR1 MNHNS and CDR2 SASEGT. V lost 6 bases to trimming and J lost 3 bases; unmatched junction nucleotides: 4. The CDR3 covers 15 residues. The chain's CDR3 is CASSRGTGANEKLFF. The CDR3 nucleotides read TGTGCCAGCAGCCGGGGGACAGGGGCTAATGAAAAACTGTTTTTT.

This clonotype was picked up many times. The rearrangement links TRBV11-1 to TRBJ2-5; TRBD1 or TRBD2 may be the D gene (5 bases each). Germline V CDR1 and CDR2: SGHAT, FQDESV (reference sequence). This CDR3 has 15 residues. The V end was cut by 5 bases, the J end by 3 bases, with 16 bases between. The CDR3 nucleotides are TGTGCCAGCAGCCCTCTGAGGGGTCTAGAAGAGACCCAGTACTTC. It is translated as CASSPLRGLEETQYF.

In its sample, this clonotype was seen many times. This chain connects TRBV20-1 to TRBJ1-5, with unresolved D. Trimming left V 6 bases short and J 0 bases short, with 9 bases between. CDR1 DFQATT and CDR2 SNEGSKA come from the germline V gene (reference sequence). The CDR3 is 13 residues long. The chain's CDR3 is CSAHALSNQPQHF. CDR3 bases: TGCAGTGCCCACGCCCTTAGCAATCAGCCCCAGCATTTT.

This clonotype was observed at least ten times. V is TRBV5-1 and J is TRBJ2-1, with 9 positions matching TRBD2. Germline V gives CDR1 SGHRS, CDR2 YFSETQ. The CDR3 is 16 residues long. The junction had 6 bases not matched to a gene; V was cut back by 0 bases and J by 5 bases. The CDR3 region is CASSLEGQRGDNEQFF. In DNA form, the CDR3 reads TGCGCCAGCAGCTTGGAAGGCCAGCGGGGGGACAATGAGCAGTTCTTC.

The sample holds many counts of this clonotype. The genes are TRBV4-3 and TRBJ2-5, with a tentative D call TRBD2 (7 bases). The germline gives CDR1 LGHNA, CDR2 YSLEER. Trimming left V 0 bases short and J 5 bases short, with 19 bases between. This CDR3 is built from 17 residues. This CDR3 reads CASSQDLRGGLHETQYF. CDR3 sequence (DNA): TGCGCCAGCAGCCAAGATCTGAGGGGGGGCCTCCACGAGACCCAGTACTTC.